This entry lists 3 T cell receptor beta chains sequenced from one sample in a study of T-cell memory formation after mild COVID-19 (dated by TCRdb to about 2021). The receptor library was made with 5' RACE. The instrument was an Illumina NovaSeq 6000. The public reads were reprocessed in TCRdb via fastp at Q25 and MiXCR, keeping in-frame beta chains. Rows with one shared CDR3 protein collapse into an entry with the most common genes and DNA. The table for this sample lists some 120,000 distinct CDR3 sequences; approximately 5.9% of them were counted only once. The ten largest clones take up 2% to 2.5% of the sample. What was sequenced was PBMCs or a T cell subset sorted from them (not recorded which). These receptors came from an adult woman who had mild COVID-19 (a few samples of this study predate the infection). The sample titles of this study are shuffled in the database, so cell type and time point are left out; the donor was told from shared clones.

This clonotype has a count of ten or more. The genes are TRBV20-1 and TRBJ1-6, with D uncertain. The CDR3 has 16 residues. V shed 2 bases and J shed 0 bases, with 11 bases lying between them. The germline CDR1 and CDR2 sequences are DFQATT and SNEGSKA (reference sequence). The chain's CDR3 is CSARPGLSSYNSPLHF. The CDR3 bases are TGCAGTGCTAGACCAGGCCTGAGCTCCTATAATTCACCCCTCCACTTT.

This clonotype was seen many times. This CDR3 is CAWSGPTLLAYNEQFF. The CDR3 nucleotides are TGTGCCTGGAGTGGCCCCACGTTATTGGCCTACAATGAGCAGTTCTTC. The rearrangement joins TRBV30 to TRBJ2-1; D is undetermined. The germline V gene encodes CDR1 GTSNPN and CDR2 SVGIG (reference sequence). Trimming left V 1 base short and J 2 bases short, with 15 bases between. CDR3 length: 16 residues.

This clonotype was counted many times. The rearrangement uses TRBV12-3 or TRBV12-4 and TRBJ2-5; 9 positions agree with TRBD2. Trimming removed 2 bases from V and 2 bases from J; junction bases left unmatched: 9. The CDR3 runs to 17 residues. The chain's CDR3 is CASSLRGLAGRQETQYF. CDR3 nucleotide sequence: TGTGCCAGCAGTTTAAGGGGGCTAGCGGGGCGACAAGAGACCCAGTACTTC.